This passage covers 15 T cell receptor beta chains from one sample sequenced in a study of T cell responses to AZD1222 COVID-19 vaccine. Assay: immunoSEQ multiplex PCR; the TCRdb copy retains only in-frame clones and omits some. The sample has about 110,000 clones, less than 95% seen once. Here the sequenced sample was peripheral blood, taken 28 days after the second AZD1222 dose. These receptors all stem from an adult who received the AZD1222 COVID-19 vaccine.

A note on this clone: One end of the junction is discordant with germline, which a read error may explain. The V call is TRBV7-7, the J call TRBJ2-3; the match to TRBD1 covers 7 bases. CDR3 length equals 15 residues. The germline V gene has CDR1 SSHAT and CDR2 FNYEAQ (reference sequence). As DNA, the CDR3 is TGTGCTAGCAGCCTTGGGACAGCTAGCACAGATACGCAGTATTTT. Translated, it gives CASSLGTASTDTQYF.

V and J are TRBV19 and TRBJ2-1, with TRBD1 matching 8 bases. The CDR3 is 14 amino acids. CDR1 is LNHDA and CDR2 is SQIVND in the germline V gene (reference sequence). J was trimmed by 4 bases and V by 9 bases; bases with no gene match: 8. Written as DNA, the CDR3 is TGTGCCAGCTGCTCCCGGGACAGGTACAATGAGCAGTTCTTC. The encoded protein is CASCSRDRYNEQFF.

This chain connects TRBV5-1 to TRBJ2-5, with TRBD2 matching over 13 bases. Trimming at V came to 3 bases and at J to 2 bases, leaving 4 bases not matched to a gene. Germline V gene sequence: CDR1 SGHRS, CDR2 YFSETQ. This CDR3 contains 16 residues. Here the CDR3 reads CASSSGLAGEQETQYF. For the CDR3, the DNA is TGCGCCAGCAGCTCCGGACTAGCGGGGGAACAAGAGACCCAGTACTTC.

This rearrangement joins TRBV7-2 to TRBJ2-5, with 7 bases lining up with TRBD2. The germline V gene encodes CDR1 SGHTA and CDR2 FQGNSA. With 5 bases clipped from V and 7 bases from J, the junction kept 7 bases outside the gene matches. This CDR3 is built from 13 residues. The CDR3 loop reads CASSPGLDGTQYF. In DNA form, the CDR3 reads TGTGCCAGCAGCCCAGGACTAGATGGGACCCAGTACTTC.

To note about this clone: The junction departs from the called germline gene at one end, perhaps through a read error. The chain uses TRBV2 and TRBJ2-5, with D unclear. The CDR3 has 13 amino acids. Germline V gene data show CDR1 as SNHLY and CDR2 as FYNNEI. The CDR3 sequence is CASSDEEQGTQYF. CDR3 DNA: TGTGCCAGCAGTGATGAAGAACAAGGGACCCAGTACTTC.

This clone was seen a single time. The chain employs TRBV18 and TRBJ1-5, with D possibly TRBD1 on 5 matching bases. V was cut by 3 bases and J by 4 bases, with 13 bases left in between. Germline CDR1 and CDR2: KGHSH and LQKENI. This CDR3 has 15 residues. This CDR3 reads CASSPQGGWNQPQHF. The CDR3 coding sequence is TGTGCCAGCTCACCCCAGGGTGGCTGGAATCAGCCCCAGCATTTT.

V gene TRBV6-5 combines with J gene TRBJ1-5, with D unclear. The germline V and J ends were trimmed by 5 bases and 2 bases, with 10 bases remaining between them. The CDR3 covers 14 residues. The germline V gene has CDR1 MNHEY and CDR2 SVGAGI. CDR3 loop: CASSPHGGNQPQHF. DNA for the CDR3: TGTGCCAGCAGTCCACACGGGGGCAATCAGCCCCAGCATTTT.

The chain is built from TRBV6-5 and TRBJ2-7; 8 bases align to TRBD2. Germline V lookup: CDR1 MNHEY, CDR2 SVGAGI. This CDR3 is 14 amino acids long. Trimming removed 6 bases from V and 2 bases from J; junction bases left unmatched: 6. The CDR3: CASSYGGAPYEQYF. As DNA, the CDR3 is TGTGCCAGCAGCTACGGGGGGGCCCCCTACGAGCAGTACTTC.

This clone was seen only a few times. V usage is TRBV18 and J usage is TRBJ2-6; 8 positions agree with TRBD1. V lost 6 bases to trimming and J lost 2 bases; unmatched junction nucleotides: 9. Germline V gene lookup returns CDR1 KGHSH and CDR2 LQKENI. The CDR3 contains 17 residues. This CDR3 reads CASSLRDRMPGANVLTF. CDR3 sequence (DNA): TGTGCCAGCTCGCTCCGGGACAGGATGCCTGGGGCCAACGTCCTGACTTTC.

The chain has TRBV12-2 and TRBJ2-7. TRBV12-2 is assigned pseudogene status. CDR3 length: 12 amino acids. The CDR3 region is CASRRRGHEQYF. CDR3 nucleotides: TGTGCAAGTCGCCGCCGGGGGCACGAGCAGTACTTC.

The V gene is TRBV6-5, the J gene TRBJ1-5; D not resolved. This CDR3 is 15 amino acids long. Germline-derived CDR1 and CDR2 are MNHEY and SVGAGI. Trimming cost V 6 bases and J 3 bases, with 15 bases left between them. This CDR3 is CASSPGGRYNQPQHF. For the CDR3, the DNA is TGTGCCAGCAGCCCGGGAGGCAGATACAATCAGCCCCAGCATTTT.

This chain links TRBV6-5 with TRBJ1-5, with D uncertain. The length of the CDR3 is 13 residues. The V gene's germline CDR1 is MNHEY and CDR2 SVGAGI. Trimming pared 1 base from V and 3 bases from J, leaving 4 bases between. The CDR3 protein is CASSYLPNQPQHF. Written as DNA, the CDR3 is TGTGCCAGCAGTTACTTGCCCAATCAGCCCCAGCATTTT.

CDR3 nucleotide sequence: TGTGCCAGCAGCTTGGACAGGGAAACTGAAGCTTTCTTT. Translated: CASSLDRETEAFF. This chain links TRBV5-8 with TRBJ1-1; tentatively, D is TRBD1 (6 bases). Trimming pared 0 bases from V and 5 bases from J, leaving 8 bases between. CDR1 is SGHTS and CDR2 is YDEGEE in the germline V gene. The CDR3 runs 13 residues.

The chain is built from TRBV7-2 and TRBJ1-4; D unclear. Trimming stripped 1 base from V and 3 bases from J, with 18 bases between. CDR1 SGHTA and CDR2 FQGNSA come from the germline V gene. This CDR3 has 18 amino acids. The CDR3 DNA sequence: TGTGCCAGCAGCTTAGGCCCCACGGTCGGGCAGGCTAATGAAAAACTGTTTTTT. Translating it yields CASSLGPTVGQANEKLFF.

The chain uses TRBV11-2 and TRBJ2-3; tentative D call: TRBD2 (6 bases). Germline loops: CDR1 SGHAT, CDR2 FQNNGV. The CDR3 spans 14 residues. Trimming removed 5 bases at V and 4 bases at J, with 13 bases between. The CDR3 loop reads CASSGRVAADTQYF. The CDR3, as DNA: TGTGCCAGCAGCGGCAGGGTAGCGGCAGATACGCAGTATTTT. The variable domain in full, completed from reference TRBV11-2 and TRBJ2-3, reads EAGVAQSPRYKIIEKRQSVAFWCNPISGHATLYWYQQILGQGPKLLIQFQNNGVVDDSQLPKDRFSAERLKGVDSTLKIQPAKLEDSAVYLCASSGRVAADTQYFGPGTRLTVL.